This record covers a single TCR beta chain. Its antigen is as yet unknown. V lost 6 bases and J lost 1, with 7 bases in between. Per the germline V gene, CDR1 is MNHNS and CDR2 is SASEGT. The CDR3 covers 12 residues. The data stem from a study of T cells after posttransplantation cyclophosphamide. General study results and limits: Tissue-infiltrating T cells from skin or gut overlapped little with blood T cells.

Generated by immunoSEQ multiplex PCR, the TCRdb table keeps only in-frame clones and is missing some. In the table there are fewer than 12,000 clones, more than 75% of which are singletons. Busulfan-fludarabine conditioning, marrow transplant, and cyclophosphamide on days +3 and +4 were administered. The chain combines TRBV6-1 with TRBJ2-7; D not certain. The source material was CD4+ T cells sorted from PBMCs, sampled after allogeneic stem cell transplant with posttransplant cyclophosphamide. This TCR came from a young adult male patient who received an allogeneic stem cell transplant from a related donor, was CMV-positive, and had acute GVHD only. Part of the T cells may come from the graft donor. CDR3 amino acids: CASSLPSYEQYF. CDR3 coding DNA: TGTGCCAGCAGCCTCCCTTCCTACGAGCAGTACTTC.